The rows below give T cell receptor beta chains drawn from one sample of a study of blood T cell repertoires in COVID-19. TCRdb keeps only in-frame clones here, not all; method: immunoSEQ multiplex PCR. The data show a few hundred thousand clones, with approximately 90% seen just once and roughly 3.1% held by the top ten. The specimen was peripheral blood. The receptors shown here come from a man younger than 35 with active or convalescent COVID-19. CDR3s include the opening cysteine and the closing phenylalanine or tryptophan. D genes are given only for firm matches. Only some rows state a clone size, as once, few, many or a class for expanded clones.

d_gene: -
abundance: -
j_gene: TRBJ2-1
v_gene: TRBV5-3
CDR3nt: TGTGCCAGAAGCTTGGCCTTCGGCGTAGGAGGGGGCGCGTACAAGCAGTTCTTC
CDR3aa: CARSLAFGVGGGAYKQFF

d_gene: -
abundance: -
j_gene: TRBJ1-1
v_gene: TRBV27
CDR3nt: TGTGCCAGCAGTCCCCCTGGGGGGGGCGTTGAAGCTTTCTTT
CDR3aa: CASSPPGGGVEAFF

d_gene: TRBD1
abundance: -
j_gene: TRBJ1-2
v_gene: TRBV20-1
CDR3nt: TGCAGTGCTAGGAAAGGGGGCGAAACCTTC
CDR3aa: CSARKGGETF

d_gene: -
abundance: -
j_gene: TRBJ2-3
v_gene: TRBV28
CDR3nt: TGTGCCAGCAGTTTAGAGGCGGTAAACACAGATACGCAGTATTTT
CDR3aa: CASSLEAVNTDTQYF

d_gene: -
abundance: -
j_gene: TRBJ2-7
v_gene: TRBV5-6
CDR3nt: TGTGCCAGCAGCCAGGGCCAGTCCCTGAGCTCCTACGAGCAGTACTTC
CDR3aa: CASSQGQSLSSYEQYF

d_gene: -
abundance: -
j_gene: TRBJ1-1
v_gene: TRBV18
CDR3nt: TGTGCCAGCTCACCGACAGTGGTGGCAGCTTTCTTT
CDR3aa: CASSPTVVAAFF

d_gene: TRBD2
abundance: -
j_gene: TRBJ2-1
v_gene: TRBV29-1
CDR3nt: TGCAGCGTTGAATTGGACGGGAGGGCCGCGAACAATGAGCAGTTCTTC
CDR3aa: CSVELDGRAANNEQFF

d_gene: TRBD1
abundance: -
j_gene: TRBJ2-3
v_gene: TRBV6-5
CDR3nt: TGTGCCAGCAGTTACGGGACAGGCCACACAGATACGCAGTATTTT
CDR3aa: CASSYGTGHTDTQYF

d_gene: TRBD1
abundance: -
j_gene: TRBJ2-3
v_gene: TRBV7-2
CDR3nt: TGTGCCAGCAGCCCCTGGACAGGAGTCACAGATACGCAGTATTTT
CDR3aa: CASSPWTGVTDTQYF

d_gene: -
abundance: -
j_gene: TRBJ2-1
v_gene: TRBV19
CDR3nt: TGTGCCAGTAGTATAGTCGGCGGGGCACAGGCCCACAATGAGCAGTTCTTC
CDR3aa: CASSIVGGAQAHNEQFF

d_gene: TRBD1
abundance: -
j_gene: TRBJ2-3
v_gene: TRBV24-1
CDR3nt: TGTGCCACCAGTCCTGGACAGGGTTGGGCAGATACGCAGTATTTT
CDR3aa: CATSPGQGWADTQYF

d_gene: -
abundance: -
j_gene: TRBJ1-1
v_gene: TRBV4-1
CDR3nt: TGCGCCAGCAGGCCTGGACAGAACACTGAAGCTTTCTTT
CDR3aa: CASRPGQNTEAFF

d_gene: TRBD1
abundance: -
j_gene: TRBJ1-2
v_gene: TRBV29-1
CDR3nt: TGCAGCGTTGATGAGACAGGGGACTATGGCTACACCTTC
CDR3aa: CSVDETGDYGYTF

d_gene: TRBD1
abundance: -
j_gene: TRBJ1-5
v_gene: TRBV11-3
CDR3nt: TGTGCCAGCAGCACTCGGACAGGGGACAATCAGCCCCAGCATTTT
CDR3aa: CASSTRTGDNQPQHF

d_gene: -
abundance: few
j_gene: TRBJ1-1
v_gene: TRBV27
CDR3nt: TGTGCCAGCAGTTCCCGCCTCCCCGGGAACACTGAAGCTTTCTTT
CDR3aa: CASSSRLPGNTEAFF

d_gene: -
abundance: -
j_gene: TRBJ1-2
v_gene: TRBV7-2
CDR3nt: TGTGCCAGCAGCTTTACAGGGTTAGATGGCTACACCTTC
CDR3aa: CASSFTGLDGYTF

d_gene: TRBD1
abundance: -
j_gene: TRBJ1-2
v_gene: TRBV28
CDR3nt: TGTGCCAGCAGGGACAGGGGGGCCTATGGCTACACCTTC
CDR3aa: CASRDRGAYGYTF

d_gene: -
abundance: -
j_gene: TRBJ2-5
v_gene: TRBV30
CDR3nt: TGTGCCTGGAGTACGGTCCAAGAGACCCAGTACTTC
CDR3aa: CAWSTVQETQYF

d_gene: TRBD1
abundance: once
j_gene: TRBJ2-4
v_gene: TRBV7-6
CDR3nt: TGTGCCAGCAGCTCCGGGACAGGGGGGGACATTCAGTACTTC
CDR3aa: CASSSGTGGDIQYF

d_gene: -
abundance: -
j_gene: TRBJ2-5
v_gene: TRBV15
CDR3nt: TGTGCCACCCAATCCGGGGGACAGAGGTACCGAGAGACCCAGTACTTC
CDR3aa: CATQSGGQRYRETQYF

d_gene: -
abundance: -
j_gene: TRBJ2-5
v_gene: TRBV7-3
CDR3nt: TGTGCCAGCAGCTTAACGATGCGGGGAACCCAAGAGACCCAGTACTTC
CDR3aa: CASSLTMRGTQETQYF

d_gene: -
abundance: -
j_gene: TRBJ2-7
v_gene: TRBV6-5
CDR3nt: TGTGCCAGCAGTTACCGGGGGTCTCCCTACGAGCAGTACTTC
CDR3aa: CASSYRGSPYEQYF

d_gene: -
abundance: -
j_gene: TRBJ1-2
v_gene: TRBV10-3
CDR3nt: TGTGCCATCACGTCCGGGACTTCCTATGGCTACACCTTC
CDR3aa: CAITSGTSYGYTF